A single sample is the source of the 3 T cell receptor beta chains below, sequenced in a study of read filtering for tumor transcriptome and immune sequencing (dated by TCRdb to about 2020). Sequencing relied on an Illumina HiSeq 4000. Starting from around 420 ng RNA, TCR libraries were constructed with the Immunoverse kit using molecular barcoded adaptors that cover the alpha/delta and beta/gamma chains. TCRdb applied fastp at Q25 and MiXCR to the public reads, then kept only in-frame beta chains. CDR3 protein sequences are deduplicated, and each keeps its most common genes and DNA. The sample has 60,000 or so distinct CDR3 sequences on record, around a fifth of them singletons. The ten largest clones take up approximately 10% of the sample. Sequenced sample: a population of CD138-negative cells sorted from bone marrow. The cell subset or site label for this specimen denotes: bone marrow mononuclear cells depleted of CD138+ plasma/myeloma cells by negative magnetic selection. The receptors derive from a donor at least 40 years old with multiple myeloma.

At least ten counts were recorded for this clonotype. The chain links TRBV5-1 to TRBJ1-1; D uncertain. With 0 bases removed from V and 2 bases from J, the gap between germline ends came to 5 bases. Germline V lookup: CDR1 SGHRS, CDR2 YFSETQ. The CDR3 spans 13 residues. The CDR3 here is CASSLALNTEAFF. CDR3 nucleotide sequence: TGCGCCAGCAGCTTGGCTCTAAACACTGAAGCTTTCTTT.

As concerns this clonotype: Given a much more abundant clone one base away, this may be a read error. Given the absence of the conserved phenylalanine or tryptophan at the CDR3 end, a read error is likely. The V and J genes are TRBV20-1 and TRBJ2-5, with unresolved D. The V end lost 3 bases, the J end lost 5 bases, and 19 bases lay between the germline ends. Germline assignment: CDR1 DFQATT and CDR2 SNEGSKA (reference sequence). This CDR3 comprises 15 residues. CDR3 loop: CSAREGTPHVETQYL. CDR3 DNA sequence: TGCAGTGCTAGGGAAGGCACGCCCCATGTGGAGACCCAGTACCTC.

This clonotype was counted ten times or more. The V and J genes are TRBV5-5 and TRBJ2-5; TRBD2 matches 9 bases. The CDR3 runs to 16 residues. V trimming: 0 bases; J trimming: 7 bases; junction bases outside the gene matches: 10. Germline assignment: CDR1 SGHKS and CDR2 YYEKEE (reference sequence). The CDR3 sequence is CASSLEAPAGGRTQYF. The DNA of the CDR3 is TGTGCCAGCAGCTTGGAGGCGCCAGCGGGGGGCCGGACCCAGTACTTC.